This TCR beta chain was documented in a study of cytomegalovirus exposure and HLA in healthy donors. Per germline, CDR1 SEHNR and CDR2 FQNEAQ (reference sequence). Trimming took 2 bases from V and 3 from J; bases not matched to a gene: 11. CDR3 length equals 18 residues. The PCR ran on 60 Vbeta and 13 Jbeta primers. Libraries were prepared by immunoSEQ multiplex PCR; TCRdb keeps only in-frame clonotypes and omits some of them. Here the sample spans 100,000 or so clones, roughly 83% being singletons. The chain links TRBV7-9 to TRBJ2-5; TRBD1 agrees at 11 bases. The sequenced sample consisted of PBMCs. The clonotype comes from a female donor in good health and CMV-seropositive. The CDR3 region is CASSLLIHRDRGEETQYF. As DNA, the CDR3 is TGTGCCAGCAGCTTACTCATCCACCGGGACAGGGGGGAAGAGACCCAGTACTTC. The entire variable domain, with the rest obtained from reference TRBV7-9 and TRBJ2-5, is as follows: DTGVSQNPRHKITKRGQNVTFRCDPISEHNRLYWYRQTLGQGPEFLTYFQNEAQLEKSRLLSDRFSAERPKGSFSTLEIQRTEQGDSAMYLCASSLLIHRDRGEETQYFGPGTRLLVL.